This T cell receptor (beta chain) is from a study of T-cell reconstitution after alpha-beta-depleted transplantation in children. Findings and limits, study-wide: At one year after transplant, newly produced T cells mostly accounted for T-cell counts and diversity. As was reported, about two months after transplant, alpha-beta T cells came from several hundred expanded graft clones. Some patients' high day-60 TCRbeta diversity was attributed to recipient cells surviving conditioning.

This CDR3 is 14 amino acids long. Germline assignment: CDR1 MDHEN and CDR2 SYDVKM. V lost 10 bases, J lost 0 bases, and 13 bases lay in between. Unique molecular identifiers were incorporated into the prepared TCRbeta library. TCRdb reprocessed the PCR reads with MiXCR, giving one entry per CDR3 protein. The table lists 65,000 to 90,000 distinct CDR3 sequences, roughly a tenth of them singletons, with about 13% in the top ten. The table lists this clonotype with many counts. Antigen specificity is unknown. This TCR was sampled from a boy aged 5-17 years with acute myeloid leukemia, due to receive a stem cell transplant. The chain employs TRBV28 and TRBJ1-5, with a tentative D call TRBD1 (5 bases). Here the sequenced sample was PBMCs, taken before TCRalphabeta/CD19-depleted stem cell transplant. The CDR3: CATTEGYSNQPQHF. The CDR3 region has the DNA TGTGCCACCACTGAGGGGTATAGCAATCAGCCCCAGCATTTT.